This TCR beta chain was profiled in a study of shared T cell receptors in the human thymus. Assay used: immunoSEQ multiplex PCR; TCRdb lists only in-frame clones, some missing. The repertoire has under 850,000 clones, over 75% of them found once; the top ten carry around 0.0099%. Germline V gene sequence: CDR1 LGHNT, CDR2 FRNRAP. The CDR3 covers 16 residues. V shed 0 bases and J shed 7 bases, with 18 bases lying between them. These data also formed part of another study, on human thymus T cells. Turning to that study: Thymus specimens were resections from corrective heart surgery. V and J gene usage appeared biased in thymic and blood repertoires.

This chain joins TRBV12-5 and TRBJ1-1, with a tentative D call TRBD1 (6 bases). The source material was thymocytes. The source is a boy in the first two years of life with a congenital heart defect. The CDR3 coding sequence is TGTGCTAGTGGTTTGGTACTAGATCCCCTGGACAGTGAAGCTTTCTTT. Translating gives CASGLVLDPLDSEAFF.